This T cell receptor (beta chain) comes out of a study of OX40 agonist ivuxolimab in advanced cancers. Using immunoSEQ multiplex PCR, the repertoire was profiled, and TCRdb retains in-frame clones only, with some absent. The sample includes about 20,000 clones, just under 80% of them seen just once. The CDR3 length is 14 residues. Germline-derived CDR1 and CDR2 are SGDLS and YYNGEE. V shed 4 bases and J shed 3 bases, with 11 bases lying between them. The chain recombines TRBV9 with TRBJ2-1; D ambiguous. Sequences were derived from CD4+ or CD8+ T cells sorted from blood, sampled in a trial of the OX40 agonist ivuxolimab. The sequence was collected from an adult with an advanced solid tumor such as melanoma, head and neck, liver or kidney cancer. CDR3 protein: CASSPSLGYNEQFF. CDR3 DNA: TGTGCCAGCAGCCCGAGTCTCGGCTACAATGAGCAGTTCTTC.